What follows are 20 T cell receptor beta chains derived from one specimen sequenced in a study of Tregs in tolerant kidney transplant recipients. Assay: immunoSEQ multiplex PCR; the TCRdb copy retains only in-frame clones and omits some. The table shows over 55,000 clones, with 80% to 90% occurring only once. Sample: CD4+ T cells from blood. Source of these receptors: a human donor in good health.

The chain links TRBV7-2 to TRBJ1-2, with D unresolved. The germline V and J ends were trimmed by 5 bases and 2 bases, with 18 bases remaining between them. The CDR3 is 16 residues long. Germline V gene sequence: CDR1 SGHTA, CDR2 FQGNSA. DNA for the CDR3: TGTGCCAGCAGCCTAGGACCGACCCAAACCAACTATGGCTACACCTTC. It codes for CASSLGPTQTNYGYTF.

V gene TRBV7-2 combines with J gene TRBJ2-1, with 7 bases aligning to TRBD2. CDR1 SGHTA and CDR2 FQGNSA come from the germline V gene. CDR3 length: 13 amino acids. Trimming cost V 4 bases and J 4 bases; bases outside gene matches: 1. The CDR3 sequence is CASSSGGYNEQFF. CDR3 DNA sequence: TGTGCCAGCAGCTCCGGGGGGTACAATGAGCAGTTCTTC.

The chain carries TRBV18 and TRBJ2-7, with 8 bases lining up with TRBD2. J was trimmed by 6 bases and V by 8 bases; bases with no gene match: 12. This CDR3 has 14 residues. The germline CDR1 and CDR2 sequences are KGHSH and LQKENI. The CDR3 sequence is CASPGGGKLREQYF. The CDR3 bases are TGTGCCAGCCCGGGGGGGGGCAAACTCCGCGAGCAGTACTTC.

The rearrangement joins TRBV7-2 to TRBJ1-1, with D possibly being TRBD1 (5 bases). The V end lost 6 bases, the J end lost 1 base, and 9 bases lay between the germline ends. Germline V gene lookup returns CDR1 SGHTA and CDR2 FQGNSA. The CDR3 totals 13 residues. The CDR3: CASSGDGNTEAFF. Written as DNA, the CDR3 is TGTGCCAGCAGTGGGGACGGGAACACTGAAGCTTTCTTT. Full variable domain (missing parts from reference TRBV7-2 and TRBJ1-1): GAGVSQSPSNKVTEKGKDVELRCDPISGHTALYWYRQSLGQGLEFLIYFQGNSAPDKSGLPSDRFSAERTGGSVSTLTIQRTQQEDSAVYLCASSGDGNTEAFFGQGTRLTVV.

The genes are TRBV4-3 and TRBJ2-4, with 8 bases fitting TRBD2. This CDR3 is built from 14 residues. Germline V gives CDR1 LGHNA, CDR2 YSLEER. Germline trimming cut 0 bases from V and 15 bases from J; bases unmatched to any gene: 10. CDR3 bases: TGCGCCAGCAGCCAAGAGGTCAACGGGAGGGCCGCGTACTTC. Translating gives CASSQEVNGRAAYF.

The chain links TRBV11-3 to TRBJ2-3, with D uncertain. The CDR3 totals 15 residues. CDR1 and CDR2 from the germline V gene are SGHNT and YENEEA. V lost 1 base and J lost 1, with 9 bases in between. The CDR3 sequence is CASSLVDPGTDTQYF. Written as DNA, the CDR3 is TGTGCCAGCAGCTTAGTAGATCCTGGCACAGATACGCAGTATTTT.

The chain is built from TRBV21-1 and TRBJ2-3; the table's D gene call, TRBD1, was not cross checked with the DNA. TRBV21-1 is designated a pseudogene. This CDR3 comprises 16 residues. CDR3 bases: TGTGCCAGCACCCTCCTCAGACAGGGGGCTACAGATACGCAGTATTTT. Amino acid sequence: CASTLLRQGATDTQYF.

The J gene is TRBJ2-5, the V gene TRBV4-2; D possibly corresponds to TRBD1 (5 bases). Germline V gene sequence: CDR1 LGHNA, CDR2 YNFKEQ. The V gene lost 0 bases and the J gene lost 4 bases, with 12 bases spanning the gap. CDR3 length equals 15 residues. The CDR3, as DNA: TGTGCCAGCAGCCAAGATGGGGCGAGAGGAGAGACCCAGTACTTC. Translated, it gives CASSQDGARGETQYF.

This sequence joins TRBV14 and TRBJ2-7, with 10 positions matching TRBD1. This CDR3 is 15 amino acids long. Losses at the gene ends were 3 bases for V and 4 bases for J; bases not matched to a gene: 6. Germline CDR1 and CDR2: SGHDN and FVKESK. CDR3 in DNA: TGTGCCAGCAGCCACCGGGACAGGGGAGTTTACGAGCAGTACTTC. The encoded protein is CASSHRDRGVYEQYF. Based on the CDR3 plus reference TRBV14 and TRBJ2-7, the full variable domain is EAGVTQFPSHSVIEKGQTVTLRCDPISGHDNLYWYRRVMGKEIKFLLHFVKESKQDESGMPNNRFLAERTGGTYSTLKVQPAELEDSGVYFCASSHRDRGVYEQYFGPGTRLTVT.

This chain uses TRBV4-3 with TRBJ1-2, with a tentative D call TRBD1 (5 bases). The germline V gene encodes CDR1 LGHNA and CDR2 YSLEER. The CDR3 is 15 residues long. Trimming cost V 2 bases and J 6 bases, with 16 bases left between them. The CDR3 DNA reads TGCGCCAGCAGCCAACGACGCGGGCCAGGGCATGGCTACACCTTC. Its protein product is CASSQRRGPGHGYTF.

This clone came up once. The chain uses TRBV6-5 and TRBJ2-1, with a possible D match to TRBD2 (6 bases). Germline V CDR1 and CDR2: MNHEY, SVGAGI. The V end was cut by 2 bases, the J end by 9 bases, with 17 bases between. This CDR3 is built from 15 residues. Written as DNA, the CDR3 is TGTGCCAGCAGTTACCAGCGGGCGGAGCAGGGTGAGCAGTTCTTC. Its translation is CASSYQRAEQGEQFF.

The CDR3 bases are TGCGCCAGCCGGAGGACTAGCGGGGTGAGTTACAATGAGCAGTTCTTC. As protein: CASRRTSGVSYNEQFF. V is TRBV5-1 and J is TRBJ2-1; 12 bases are shared with TRBD2. The germline gives CDR1 SGHRS, CDR2 YFSETQ. V lost 7 bases, J lost 4 bases, and 9 bases stayed unmatched. The CDR3 sequence is 16 residues long.

The V call is TRBV5-4, the J call TRBJ1-2; the D is unclear. This CDR3 has 13 residues. The germline V gene encodes CDR1 SGHNT and CDR2 YYREEE (reference sequence). V lost 0 bases and J lost 3, with 6 bases in between. The CDR3 sequence: CASSLVQDYGYTF. The CDR3 DNA sequence: TGTGCCAGCAGCTTGGTCCAGGACTATGGCTACACCTTC.

V is TRBV5-6 and J is TRBJ2-2; either TRBD1 or TRBD2 may fit D (6 bases each). Germline V CDR1 and CDR2: SGHDT, YYEEEE. The V and J ends lost 7 bases and 4 bases respectively, with 23 bases between them. The CDR3 is 17 residues long. CDR3 sequence: CASLEMVGGLSTGELFF. CDR3 DNA sequence: TGTGCCAGCCTAGAGATGGTAGGGGGACTTTCCACCGGGGAGCTGTTTTTT.

This chain links TRBV7-6 with TRBJ2-1, with 7 positions matching TRBD1. Germline trimming cut 4 bases from V and 8 bases from J; bases unmatched to any gene: 2. Per the germline V gene, CDR1 is SGHVS and CDR2 is FNYEAQ. This CDR3 has 12 amino acids. Here the CDR3 DNA reads TGTGCCAGCAGCTACAGGGGTGATGAGCAGTTCTTC. It encodes CASSYRGDEQFF. The full variable domain, in which reference TRBV7-6 and TRBJ2-1 provide the parts outside the CDR3, is GAGVSQSPRYKVTKRGQDVALRCDPISGHVSLYWYRQALGQGPEFLTYFNYEAQQDKSGLPNDRFSAERPEGSISTLTIQRTEQRDSAMYRCASSYRGDEQFFGPGTRLTVL.

The genes are TRBV7-3 and TRBJ1-1, with D uncertain. The CDR3 length is 14 residues. CDR1 SGHTA and CDR2 FQGTGA come from the germline V gene. The ends were cut back, 0 bases at V and 1 base at J, with 6 bases in the middle. DNA of the CDR3: TGTGCCAGCAGCTTAACAGGTCCGAACACTGAAGCTTTCTTT. This encodes CASSLTGPNTEAFF.

The chain couples TRBV5-3 to TRBJ1-2, with D uncertain. TRBV5-3 is flagged as an ORF with uncertain function. The CDR3 has 13 residues. With 8 bases removed from V and 2 bases from J, the gap between germline ends came to 13 bases. Here the CDR3 DNA reads TGTGCCAGCAGCCCAGCCGTAAACTATGGCTACACCTTC. As protein: CASSPAVNYGYTF.

The V gene is TRBV5-4, the J gene TRBJ1-1; no reliable D call. The CDR3 has 14 residues. Germline values: CDR1 SGHNT, CDR2 YYREEE (reference sequence). V dropped 4 bases and J dropped 3 bases, with 13 bases sitting between them. CDR3 sequence: CASSPGGFYTEAFF. The CDR3 coding sequence is TGTGCCAGCAGCCCGGGAGGGTTTTACACTGAAGCTTTCTTT. Full variable domain (outside the CDR3, taken from reference TRBV5-4 and TRBJ1-1): ETGVTQSPTHLIKTRGQQVTLRCSSQSGHNTVSWYQQALGQGPQFIFQYYREEENGRGNFPPRFSGLQFPNYSSELNVNALELDDSALYLCASSPGGFYTEAFFGQGTRLTVV.

The V gene is TRBV19, the J gene TRBJ2-7, with TRBD1 matching over 8 bases. V shed 4 bases, J shed 2 bases, and the junction held 4 bases outside the gene matches. Looked up from germline, CDR1 is LNHDA and CDR2 is SQIVND (reference sequence). This CDR3 spans 14 amino acids. CDR3 nucleotides: TGTGCCAGTAGTACTACAGGGGGGACCTACGAGCAGTACTTC. It encodes CASSTTGGTYEQYF.

With regard to this clone: At one boundary the junction diverges from the germline segment, which might be a read error. The chain carries TRBV30 and TRBJ2-2; D possibly corresponds to TRBD2 (8 bases). In germline, CDR1 is GTSNPN, CDR2 SVGIG (reference sequence). The CDR3 covers 14 residues. DNA of the CDR3: TGTGCCTGGAGTCCACTGAAGGGGGCGGGGGGGCTGTTTTTT. Protein sequence: CAWSPLKGAGGLFF.